The entry below gives a single T cell receptor beta chain sequence along with its context. What it binds is not known. Generated by immunoSEQ multiplex PCR, the TCRdb table keeps only in-frame clones and is missing some. The sample has approximately 68,000 clones; more than 75% are singletons. The entry originates in a study of T cell responses to AZD1222 COVID-19 vaccine. Study-wide points: An increase in Spike-specific TCR breadth and depth was observed after two AZD1222 doses.

The V gene lost 4 bases and the J gene lost 5 bases, with 12 bases spanning the gap. The CDR3 length is 14 residues. From germline, CDR1 is ENHRY and CDR2 SYGVKD. This chain connects TRBV10-3 to TRBJ2-1, with D hard to call. The sample in question was peripheral blood, obtained 28 days after the second dose of the MenACWY control vaccine. The TCR originated in an adult who received the MenACWY meningococcal vaccine as a control. CDR3: CAISVEQSNNEQFF. In DNA, the CDR3 is TGTGCCATCAGTGTTGAACAATCCAACAATGAGCAGTTCTTC.